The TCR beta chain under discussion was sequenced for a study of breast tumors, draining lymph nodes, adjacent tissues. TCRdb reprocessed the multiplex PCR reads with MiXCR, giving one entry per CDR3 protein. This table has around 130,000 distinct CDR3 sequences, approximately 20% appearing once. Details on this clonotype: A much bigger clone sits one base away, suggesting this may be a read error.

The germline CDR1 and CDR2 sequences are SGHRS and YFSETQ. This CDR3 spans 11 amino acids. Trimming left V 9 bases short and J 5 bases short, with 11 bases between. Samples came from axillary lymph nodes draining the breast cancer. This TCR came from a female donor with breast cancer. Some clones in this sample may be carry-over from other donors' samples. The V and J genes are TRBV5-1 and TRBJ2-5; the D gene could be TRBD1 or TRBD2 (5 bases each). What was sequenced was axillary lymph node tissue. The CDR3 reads CATHWGETQYF. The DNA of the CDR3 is TGCGCCACCCATTGGGGGGAGACCCAGTACTTC.